This T cell receptor beta chain derives from a study of T cell clonality in common variable immunodeficiency. Broader study findings: Fewer deletions and N-nucleotide insertions were reportedly seen in common variable immunodeficiency TCR beta sequences.

As regards this clone: Its antigen is unidentified. The read is 3 residues too short to cover the CDR3 end, so that end is filled in from the germline J gene.

The CVID group had roughly 16 females and some 31 males, mean age approximately 40. Caucasian heritage predominated among both patients and controls. CVID subjects were neither ill nor on immunomodulatory or immunosuppressive medication at sampling. Donors gave roughly 5 to 8.5 ml heparinized peripheral whole blood. The repertoire was sequenced with immunoSEQ multiplex PCR; TCRdb's copy has only in-frame clones and lacks some. Reported are about 21,000 clones, none seen only once; the ten largest carry around 2.6%. The CDR3 is made up of 14 amino acids. With V trimmed by 6 bases and J by 8 bases, 8 bases remained unmatched. Looked up from germline, CDR1 is LNHDA and CDR2 is SQIVND (reference sequence).

The source of this sequence is a human donor with common variable immunodeficiency. The genes are TRBV19 and TRBJ2-1; 9 bases are shared with TRBD1. The sample taken for sequencing was peripheral blood mononuclear cells. The CDR3 sequence: CASSRDRERDEQFF. CDR3 bases read: TGTGCCAGTAGCCGGGACAGGGAAAGGGATGAG. The full variable domain, with the rest looked up from reference TRBV19 and TRBJ2-1, is DGGITQSPKYLFRKEGQNVTLSCEQNLNHDAMYWYRQDPGQGLRLIYYSQIVNDFQKGDIAEGYSVSREKKESFPLTVTSAQKNPTAFYLCASSRDRERDEQFFGPGTRLTVL.